This T cell receptor (beta chain) was retrieved from a study of T cell repertoires in cytomegalovirus infection. Study-level points and caveats: Cumulative public TCR beta family frequency identified carriers of CMV plus the relevant HLA.

This clonotype appeared a few times. Its specificity is unknown. TCRdb redid the calling of the reads with MiXCR, one entry per CDR3 protein. The data show about 680,000 distinct CDR3 sequences, 20% to 25% seen once. This receptor was identified in a human donor in good health (CMV status not recorded). Some clones in this sample may be carry-over from other donors' samples. Sequencing was performed on CD8+ T cells from PBMCs.

The DNA for the CDR3 is TGTGCCAGCAGTTTCGGACTAGCGGGGAACCACAATGAGCAGTTCTTC. This codes for CASSFGLAGNHNEQFF. The chain couples TRBV27 to TRBJ2-1, with 12 bases matching TRBD2. After removal of 3 bases from V and 5 bases from J, the junction contained 5 bases not matched to a gene. CDR1 MNHEY and CDR2 SMNVEV come from the germline V gene (reference sequence). CDR3 length: 16 residues.